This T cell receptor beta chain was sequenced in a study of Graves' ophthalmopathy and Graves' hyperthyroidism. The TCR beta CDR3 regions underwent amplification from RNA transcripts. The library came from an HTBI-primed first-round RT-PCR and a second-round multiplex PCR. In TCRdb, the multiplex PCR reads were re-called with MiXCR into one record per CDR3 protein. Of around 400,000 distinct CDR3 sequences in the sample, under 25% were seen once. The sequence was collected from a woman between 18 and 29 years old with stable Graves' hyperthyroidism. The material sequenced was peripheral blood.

This CDR3 is CASRRGLNTEAFF. In DNA form, the CDR3 reads TGTGCCAGCAGGCGGGGCCTGAACACTGAAGCTTTCTTT. The chain joins TRBV12-3 or TRBV12-4 to TRBJ1-1; D might be TRBD1 (5 bases). The CDR3 sequence is 13 residues long. With 6 bases removed from V and 0 bases from J, the gap between germline ends came to 8 bases.